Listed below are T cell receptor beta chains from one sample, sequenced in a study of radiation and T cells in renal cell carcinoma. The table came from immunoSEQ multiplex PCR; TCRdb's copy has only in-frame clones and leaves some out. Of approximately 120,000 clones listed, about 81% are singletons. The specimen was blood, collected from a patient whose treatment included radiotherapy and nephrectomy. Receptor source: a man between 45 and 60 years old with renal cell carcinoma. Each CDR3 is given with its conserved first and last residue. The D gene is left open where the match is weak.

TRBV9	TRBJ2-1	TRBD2	CASSGTSSYNEQFF
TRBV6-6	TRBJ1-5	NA	CASSPLGGAGQPQHF
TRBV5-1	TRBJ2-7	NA	CASSFQGLEQYF
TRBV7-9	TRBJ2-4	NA	CASRHGGGRNIQYF
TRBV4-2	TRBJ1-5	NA	CASSQEGLVGDQPQHF
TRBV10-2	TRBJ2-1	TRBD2	CASGTWTSGVYEQFF
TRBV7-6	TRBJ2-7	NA	CASSPQGGSSYEQYF
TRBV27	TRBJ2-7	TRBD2	CASSLYSGSLYEQYF
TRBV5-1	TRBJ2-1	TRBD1	CASTTGTGLNEQFF
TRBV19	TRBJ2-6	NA	CASIPRVSGANVLTF
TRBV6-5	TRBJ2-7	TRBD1	CASRMGQGNYEQYF
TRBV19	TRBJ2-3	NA	CASSPLSGTDTQYF
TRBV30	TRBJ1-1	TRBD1	CAWGRGLNTEAFF
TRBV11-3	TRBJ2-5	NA	CASSLGPGVQQETQYF
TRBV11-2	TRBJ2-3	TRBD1	CASSLLQGDTQYF
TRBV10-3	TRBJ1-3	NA	CAIRPPSGNTIYF
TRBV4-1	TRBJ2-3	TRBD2	CASSRAPGLADPRWDTQYF
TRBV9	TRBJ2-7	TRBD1	CASSVEDRGFYEQYF
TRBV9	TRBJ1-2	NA	CASSVGGSNYGYTF
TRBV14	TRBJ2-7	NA	CASSQGEGYEQYF
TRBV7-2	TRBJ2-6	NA	CASSPQVSGANVLTF
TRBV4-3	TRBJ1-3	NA	CASSQDLRIFSGNTIYF
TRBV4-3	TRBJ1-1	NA	CASSQIRVGAGIRTEAFF
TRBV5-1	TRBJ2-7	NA	CASRESTTRSYEQYF
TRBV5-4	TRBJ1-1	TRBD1	CASSQGQTDEAFF
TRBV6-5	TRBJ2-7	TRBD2	CASSYSGGLGYEQYF
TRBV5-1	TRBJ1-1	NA	CASSLWGMNTEAFF
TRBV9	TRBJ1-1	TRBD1	CASSPSGTGVNTEAFF
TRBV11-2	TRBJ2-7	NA	CASSLGGPSYEQYF
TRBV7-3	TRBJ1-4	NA	CASSPTGARGEKLFF
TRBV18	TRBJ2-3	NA	CASSPAQPTDTQYF
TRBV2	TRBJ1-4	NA	CASSDAGRANEKLFF
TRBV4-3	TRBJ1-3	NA	CASSQGVLGGSSGNTIYF
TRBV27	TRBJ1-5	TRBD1	CASSPGTGAREPQHF
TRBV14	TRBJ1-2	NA	CASSQNQNYGYTF
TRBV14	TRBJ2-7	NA	CASSQDSTRGSYEQYF
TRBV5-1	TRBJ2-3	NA	CASSLNSPDTDTQYF
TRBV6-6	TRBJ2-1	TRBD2	CASSGLAGGSYNEQFF
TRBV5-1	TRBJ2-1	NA	CASSFLADHNEQFF
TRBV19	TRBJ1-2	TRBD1	CASSNWDRVDYGYTF